The 20 T cell receptor beta chains below come from one sample, sequenced in a study of T-cell reconstitution after alpha-beta-depleted transplantation in children. TCRbeta library preparation incorporated unique molecular identifiers. TCRdb reanalysed the PCR reads using MiXCR and keeps one entry per CDR3 protein. The sample has some 490,000 distinct CDR3 sequences; roughly an eighth are singletons. The source material was PBMCs from the stem cell graft donor, sampled from the stem cell graft. The origin of the receptors is a human donor who donated a stem cell graft to a child with combined immunodeficiency.

This clonotype has ten or more counts. The chain joins TRBV10-3 to TRBJ2-1; TRBD1 aligns across 7 bases. J gave up 4 bases and V 4 bases, and 7 bases lay outside the gene matches. The germline V gene encodes CDR1 ENHRY and CDR2 SYGVKD. The CDR3 loop spans 15 amino acids. For the CDR3, the DNA is TGTGCCATCAGTGTTACAGGGGACCCTTACAATGAGCAGTTCTTC. Translating it yields CAISVTGDPYNEQFF.

This clonotype has a handful of counts. V usage is TRBV7-8 and J usage is TRBJ2-2; 7 bases fit TRBD1. The CDR3 has 18 amino acids. The germline V gene has CDR1 SGHVS and CDR2 FQNEAQ. V was clipped by 5 bases and J by 3 bases; unmatched bases: 15. The CDR3 reads CASSHLMGKTGYTGELFF. The CDR3 region has the DNA TGTGCCAGCAGCCATCTTATGGGAAAGACAGGGTACACCGGGGAGCTGTTTTTT.

This clonotype showed up many times. The chain employs TRBV4-3 and TRBJ2-3; D might be TRBD1 (5 bases). This CDR3 has 13 residues. Germline V gene data show CDR1 as LGHNA and CDR2 as YSLEER. Trimming removed 4 bases from V and 6 bases from J, with 11 bases in between. The CDR3 loop is CASSLRWGDTQYF. In DNA form, the CDR3 reads TGCGCCAGCAGCCTAAGATGGGGCGATACGCAGTATTTT.

This clonotype appeared many times. The chain carries TRBV20-1 and TRBJ2-1, with TRBD2 as a possible D gene (5 bases). The germline V and J ends were trimmed by 2 bases and 8 bases, with 19 bases remaining between them. Germline V gene lookup returns CDR1 DFQATT and CDR2 SNEGSKA (reference sequence). This CDR3 is 15 amino acids long. CDR3 nucleotides: TGCAGTGCTAGAACCACTAGTTCCTCCGGAGATGAGCAGTTCTTC. It is translated as CSARTTSSSGDEQFF.

This clonotype was seen a few times. The gene calls are TRBV20-1 and TRBJ2-5, with 12 bases aligning to TRBD2. Germline V gene lookup returns CDR1 DFQATT and CDR2 SNEGSKA (reference sequence). CDR3 length: 15 residues. Losses at the gene ends were 4 bases for V and 2 bases for J; bases not matched to a gene: 5. CDR3 DNA: TGCAGTGCTACGACTAGCGGGAGCTCTCAAGAGACCCAGTACTTC. This translates into CSATTSGSSQETQYF.

This clonotype was observed at least ten times. The V call is TRBV12-3 or TRBV12-4, the J call TRBJ2-1; 7 bases map to TRBD2. V gave up 4 bases and J gave up 7 bases; unmatched junction bases: 7. This CDR3 is 14 amino acids long. CDR3 residues: CASSSRVGGNEQFF. CDR3 DNA: TGTGCCAGCAGTTCAAGAGTGGGAGGGAATGAGCAGTTCTTC.

This clonotype was detected many times. V gene TRBV20-1 combines with J gene TRBJ2-5; 7 nucleotides line up with TRBD1. With 2 bases clipped from V and 5 bases from J, the junction kept 11 bases outside the gene matches. The CDR3 has 15 residues. Per germline, CDR1 DFQATT and CDR2 SNEGSKA (reference sequence). CDR3 region: CSARPSTGSMETQYF. Here the CDR3 DNA reads TGCAGTGCTAGACCCTCGACAGGGAGTATGGAGACCCAGTACTTC.

The chain uses TRBV28 and TRBJ2-5; D assignment may be TRBD1 or TRBD2 (6 bases each). V gave up 6 bases and J gave up 0 bases, with 14 bases separating them. The CDR3 has 15 amino acids. The germline gives CDR1 MDHEN, CDR2 SYDVKM. The CDR3 region is CASRALGGYQETQYF. In nucleotides, the CDR3 is TGTGCCAGCAGGGCTTTGGGGGGCTACCAAGAGACCCAGTACTTC.

Concerning this clonotype: Being one base from a much bigger clone, this may be a read error. V and J are TRBV2 and TRBJ1-2, with 10 bases fitting TRBD1. The V gene's germline CDR1 is SNHLY and CDR2 FYNNEI. CDR3 length equals 14 residues. The CDR3 nucleotides read TGTACCAGCAGTTTGGGACAGGGGTTCTATGGCTACACCTTC. Translating it yields CTSSLGQGFYGYTF.

This clonotype turned up a few times. The CDR3 loop reads CATSPRGTGELFF. The CDR3 DNA is TGTGCCACCAGTCCTCGAGGCACCGGGGAGCTGTTTTTT. V is TRBV24-1 and J is TRBJ2-2; no firm D call. V shed 6 bases and J shed 4 bases, with 8 bases lying between them. The CDR3 has 13 residues. CDR1 KGHDR and CDR2 SFDVKD come from the germline V gene.

This clonotype occurred many times. The chain combines TRBV29-1 with TRBJ2-2, with D tentatively TRBD2 (6 bases). Deletions cut 6 bases from V and 4 bases from J, with 12 bases between. This CDR3 contains 13 residues. Looked up from germline, CDR1 is SQVTM and CDR2 is ANQGSEA. In DNA form, the CDR3 reads TGCAGCGTCTACGGGAGAGGCACCGGGGAGCTGTTTTTT. Protein: CSVYGRGTGELFF.

There are many counts of this clonotype. The chain has TRBV12-3 or TRBV12-4 and TRBJ1-1; D may be TRBD1 (6 bases). V lost 4 bases, J lost 5 bases, and 8 bases lay in between. The CDR3 contains 12 residues. CDR3 in amino acids: CASSSTGTEAFF. In nucleotides, the CDR3 is TGTGCCAGCAGTTCGACAGGAACTGAAGCTTTCTTT.

This clonotype was counted at least ten times. The rearrangement links TRBV12-3 or TRBV12-4 to TRBJ2-1; TRBD2 is a possible D gene (6 bases). This CDR3 is built from 13 residues. Trimming removed 5 bases from V and 4 bases from J, with 9 bases in between. DNA for the CDR3: TGTGCCAGCAGTCTCGGGACTTACAATGAGCAGTTCTTC. It specifies CASSLGTYNEQFF.

This clonotype appeared many times. The genes are TRBV12-3 or TRBV12-4 and TRBJ1-1; D unresolved. The length of the CDR3 is 13 residues. V lost 7 bases, J lost 4 bases, and 13 bases lay in between. The CDR3 loop is CASTLGVSTEAFF. In DNA form, the CDR3 reads TGTGCCAGCACCCTCGGGGTAAGCACTGAAGCTTTCTTT.

The rearrangement uses TRBV12-3 or TRBV12-4 and TRBJ2-5; the match to TRBD2 covers 13 bases. The junction had 7 bases not matched to a gene; V was cut back by 5 bases and J by 1 base. This CDR3 is built from 17 residues. CDR3 in amino acids: CASSIRTSGRPQETQYF. The CDR3 DNA sequence: TGTGCCAGCAGTATAAGGACTAGCGGGAGACCCCAAGAGACCCAGTACTTC.

Concerning this clonotype: Since a much larger clone is just one base distant, this may be a read error. The V gene is TRBV5-1, the J gene TRBJ2-1, with 8 bases identical to TRBD2. This CDR3 comprises 17 residues. Germline values: CDR1 SGHRS, CDR2 YFSETQ. CDR3 protein: CASSLLEAGVNYNERFF. The CDR3 DNA sequence: TGCGCCAGCAGCTTGTTGGAAGCGGGAGTGAACTACAATGAGCGGTTCTTC.

This clonotype has only a few counts. This chain links TRBV6-2 or TRBV6-3 with TRBJ2-3, with D maybe TRBD2 (5 bases). Germline CDR1 is MNHEY and CDR2 is SVGEGT. The CDR3 extends over 15 amino acids. Trimming removed 6 bases at V and 1 base at J, with 14 bases between. CDR3 DNA sequence: TGTGCCAGCAGCTTCACTAGTCTGGGCACAGATACGCAGTATTTT. It codes for CASSFTSLGTDTQYF.

This clonotype was observed at least ten times. This CDR3 reads CATSADGNTEAFF. In DNA, the CDR3 is TGTGCCACCAGTGCTGACGGGAACACTGAAGCTTTCTTT. V and J are TRBV24-1 and TRBJ1-1; the D is unclear. Per germline, CDR1 KGHDR and CDR2 SFDVKD. V was cut by 5 bases and J by 1 base, with 7 bases left in between. This CDR3 comprises 13 residues.

This clonotype was seen a single time. The chain is built from TRBV27 and TRBJ2-1, with 9 bases that match TRBD1. This CDR3 region has 15 residues. The germline V gene encodes CDR1 MNHEY and CDR2 SMNVEV (reference sequence). The V segment lost 4 bases and the J segment 8 bases; nucleotides outside the gene matches: 9. In DNA, the CDR3 is TGTGCCAGCAGTTCGTTCAGGACAGGGGTTCATGAGCAGTTCTTC. Translation gives CASSSFRTGVHEQFF.

The sample holds a few counts of this clonotype. The chain couples TRBV27 to TRBJ1-5; D is undetermined. The CDR3 is 15 residues long. V was clipped by 3 bases and J by 1 base, with 10 bases between them. CDR1 MNHEY and CDR2 SMNVEV come from the germline V gene (reference sequence). The DNA for the CDR3 is TGTGCCAGCAGTTTGCACTCTGGAAGCAATCAGCCCCAGCATTTT. Residues: CASSLHSGSNQPQHF.